This entry describes one T cell receptor beta chain. This sample is drawn from a study of cytomegalovirus exposure and HLA in healthy donors. The wider study: The 110 or so validation repertoires used a platform that matched the one used for the approximately 690 first-cohort repertoires, as a later analysis reported.

Produced via immunoSEQ multiplex PCR; TCRdb's table is partial and in-frame only. In the table there are tens of thousands of clones, under 95% of which are singletons. V shed 4 bases and J shed 0 bases, with 7 bases lying between them. Germline CDR1 reads SGHAT; CDR2 reads FQNNGV. CDR3 length: 14 residues. The specimen was PBMCs. J is TRBJ2-1 and V is TRBV11-2, with unresolved D. This clonotype was obtained from a woman aged 25-40 years in good health and CMV-seronegative. DNA for the CDR3: TGTGCCAGCAGCTGGCCGGGCTCCTACAATGAGCAGTTCTTC. It codes for CASSWPGSYNEQFF.